The present T cell receptor beta chain was sequenced within a study of T cell responses to AZD1222 COVID-19 vaccine. Study results and limitations: The number of AZD1222 recipients seropositive at baseline was only five or six.

The V and J ends lost 0 bases and 1 base respectively, with 21 bases between them. Germline V gene data show CDR1 as SGHNT and CDR2 as YENEEA. This CDR3 is built from 19 residues. Here immunoSEQ multiplex PCR was the method, and the copy in TCRdb shows in-frame clones only, minus some. The table has about 120,000 clones, 70% to 90% seen once. With respect to this clone: Its antigen is not known.

This chain uses TRBV11-3 with TRBJ1-1, with D maybe TRBD1 (5 bases). The sample consisted of peripheral blood, taken 28 days after the second AZD1222 dose. This clonotype originated in an adult who received the AZD1222 COVID-19 vaccine. In DNA, the CDR3 is TGTGCCAGCAGCTTAGAGTTTTGGGGCCCCTTGATAGAGAACACTGAAGCTTTCTTT. Translating it yields CASSLEFWGPLIENTEAFF. Using reference TRBV11-3 and TRBJ1-1 for the parts outside the CDR3, the full variable domain is EAGVVQSPRYKIIEKKQPVAFWCNPISGHNTLYWYLQNLGQGPELLIRYENEEAVDDSQLPKDRFSAERLKGVDSTLKIQPAELGDSAVYLCASSLEFWGPLIENTEAFFGQGTRLTVV.